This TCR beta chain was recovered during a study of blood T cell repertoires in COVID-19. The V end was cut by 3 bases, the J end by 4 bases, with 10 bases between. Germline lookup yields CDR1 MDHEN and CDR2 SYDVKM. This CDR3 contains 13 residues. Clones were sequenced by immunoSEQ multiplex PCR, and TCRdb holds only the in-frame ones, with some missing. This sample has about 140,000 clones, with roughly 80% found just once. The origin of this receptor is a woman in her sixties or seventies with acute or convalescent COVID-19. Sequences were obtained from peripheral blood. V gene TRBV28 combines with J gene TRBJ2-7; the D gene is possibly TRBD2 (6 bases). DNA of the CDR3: TGTGCCAGCAGTTTCCGGGAGTGGTACGAGCAGTACTTC. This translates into CASSFREWYEQYF.